The rows below give T cell receptor beta chains drawn from one sample of a study of T-cell reconstitution after alpha-beta-depleted transplantation in children. One entry per CDR3 protein results from TCRdb running MiXCR on the PCR reads. The sample holds 55,000 to 65,000 distinct CDR3 sequences, approximately 46% seen once. Sequencing used PBMCs, mostly from graft donor cells, obtained 360 days after TCRalphabeta/CD19-depleted stem cell transplant. The receptors were gathered from a male patient between 10 and 17 years old who had a stem cell transplant for acute lymphoblastic leukemia, so the T cells may come from the graft donor. CDR3s include the opening cysteine and the closing phenylalanine or tryptophan. The D gene is left open where the match is weak. Clone size is given for some rows only: seen once, a few or many times, or a class if the clone is expanded.

d_gene	abundance	v_gene	j_gene	CDR3nt	CDR3aa
TRBD2	.	TRBV27	TRBJ2-7	TGTGCCAGCCAAAAGGGAACTAGCGGGTCCTACGAGCAGTACTTC	CASQKGTSGSYEQYF
TRBD1	few	TRBV12-3/TRBV12-4	TRBJ2-7	TGTGCCAGCAGTCCTCAGGGGGCCTACGAGCAGTACTTC	CASSPQGAYEQYF
.	few	TRBV20-1	TRBJ2-1	TGCAGTGCTAGGTGGCGGGGGCGAAACAATGAGCAGTTCTTC	CSARWRGRNNEQFF
TRBD2	few	TRBV4-2	TRBJ2-1	TGTGCCAGCAGCCAAGATACTAGCGGGACCAGTGAGCAGTTCTTC	CASSQDTSGTSEQFF
.	.	TRBV3-1	TRBJ1-2	TGTGCCAGCAGCCCGGGGCCCTCTAACTATGGCTACACCTTC	CASSPGPSNYGYTF
.	.	TRBV12-3/TRBV12-4	TRBJ2-5	TGTGCCAGCAGTCCTGCGGGTCGAGAGACCCAGTACTTC	CASSPAGRETQYF
TRBD2	.	TRBV27	TRBJ2-2	TGTGCCAGCAGTTCCCACACTAGCGGGAGTCCCGGGGAGCTGTTTTTT	CASSSHTSGSPGELFF
TRBD2	few	TRBV7-9	TRBJ2-1	TGTGCCAGCAGCCATATAGCGGGGGGGCGACACAATGAGCAGTTCTTC	CASSHIAGGRHNEQFF
.	few	TRBV5-1	TRBJ1-1	TGCGCCAGCAGCTTGATCGAGAACACTGAAGCTTTCTTT	CASSLIENTEAFF
.	.	TRBV12-3/TRBV12-4	TRBJ2-7	TGTGCCAGCAGTCGGGACAACAGTTACGAGCAGTACTTC	CASSRDNSYEQYF
TRBD2	.	TRBV6-2/TRBV6-3	TRBJ2-1	TGTGCCAGCAGTCCCTGGACTAGCGGGAAAGGAAATGAGCAGTTCTTC	CASSPWTSGKGNEQFF
.	.	TRBV29-1	TRBJ2-7	TGCAGCGTTGAGTTTGCCAACTCGCACCACGAGCAGTACTTC	CSVEFANSHHEQYF
TRBD1	.	TRBV7-2	TRBJ1-5	TGTGCCAGCAGCTTATCATCCGACAGGGGAGTAAATCAGCCCCAGCATTTT	CASSLSSDRGVNQPQHF
TRBD2	.	TRBV11-2	TRBJ2-3	TGTGCCAGCAGCTTATCCCCAGCGGGAGGTGCAGATACGCAGTATTTT	CASSLSPAGGADTQYF
TRBD2	.	TRBV11-1	TRBJ2-1	TGTGCCAGCAGCTTAGCCACCCAGTTGAGCGGGAGTTTTAATGAGCAGTTCTTC	CASSLATQLSGSFNEQFF
TRBD2	few	TRBV9	TRBJ2-5	TGTGCCAGCAGCGTAGGGGGACTAGCGGGAGGGTGGCAAGAGACCCAGTACTTC	CASSVGGLAGGWQETQYF
TRBD2	few	TRBV12-3/TRBV12-4	TRBJ2-1	TGTGCCAGCAATGTAGCGGGAGGTAATGAGCAGTTCTTC	CASNVAGGNEQFF
TRBD2	few	TRBV2	TRBJ2-7	TGTGCCAGCAGTGAAGGAACTAGCGCTACCTACGAGCAGTACTTC	CASSEGTSATYEQYF
TRBD2	few	TRBV7-6	TRBJ2-5	TGTGCCAGCAGCTTAGATGGGAGGGGACAAGAGACCCAGTACTTC	CASSLDGRGQETQYF
.	few	TRBV7-2	TRBJ1-3	TGTGCCAGCAGTTTCCAGGGAGCGCGAAACACCATATATTTT	CASSFQGARNTIYF
.	.	TRBV3-1	TRBJ2-3	TGTGCCAGCAGCCAAGTTGGGGGAGATACGCAGTATTTT	CASSQVGGDTQYF
.	.	TRBV12-3/TRBV12-4	TRBJ2-7	TGTGCCAGCAGTCCGCAGGAACGGATCTACGAGCAGTACTTC	CASSPQERIYEQYF
TRBD1	few	TRBV20-1	TRBJ2-2	TGCAGTGCTAGTCTCCGGGACAGGGATACCGGGGAGCTGTTTTTT	CSASLRDRDTGELFF
.	.	TRBV18	TRBJ2-5	TGTGCCAGCTCAACTCGCCGTGGTGAAGAGACCCAGTACTTC	CASSTRRGEETQYF
TRBD2	.	TRBV28	TRBJ2-1	TGTGCCAGCAGTCTAGCGGGAGGGCCACGGAATGAGCAGTTCTTC	CASSLAGGPRNEQFF
TRBD1	.	TRBV7-9	TRBJ1-2	TGTGCCAGCAGCTTATACATCGGACAGGGTGATGGCTACACCTTC	CASSLYIGQGDGYTF
TRBD2	.	TRBV29-1	TRBJ2-3	TGCAGCGTTGAATGGCGGGAGGAGGTCACAGATACGCAGTATTTT	CSVEWREEVTDTQYF
.	.	TRBV4-1	TRBJ2-7	TGCGCCAGCAGCCACGACGCTTCCTACGAGCAGTACTTC	CASSHDASYEQYF
.	few	TRBV29-1	TRBJ1-4	TGCAGCGTTTACAAGGGGGAAATGAATGAAAAACTGTTTTTT	CSVYKGEMNEKLFF
.	few	TRBV11-3	TRBJ2-4	TGTGCCAGCAGCTTAGATCGGCGGACGGTAGCCAAAAACATTCAGTACTTC	CASSLDRRTVAKNIQYF
.	.	TRBV3-1	TRBJ2-7	TGTGCCAGCAGCCAAGCGGAGTCCTACGAGCAGTACTTC	CASSQAESYEQYF
.	few	TRBV5-1	TRBJ2-7	TGCGCCAGCAGCCAAGGTGGTCCCTACGAGCAGTACTTC	CASSQGGPYEQYF
.	.	TRBV5-6	TRBJ1-1	TGTGCCAGCAGCTTCATTCTGACAGTTGAAGCTTTCTTT	CASSFILTVEAFF
.	many	TRBV9	TRBJ2-1	TGTGCCAGCAGCCCAACTTATAATGAGCAGTTCTTC	CASSPTYNEQFF
.	.	TRBV20-1	TRBJ1-1	TGCAGTGCTACCCGGTGGGAGCTGAACACTGAAGCTTTCTTT	CSATRWELNTEAFF
TRBD2	few	TRBV7-9	TRBJ2-1	TGTGCCAGCTGCCTGACTAGCGGGAGCTCCTACAATGAGCAGTTCTTC	CASCLTSGSSYNEQFF
TRBD1	few	TRBV12-3/TRBV12-4	TRBJ1-4	TGTGCCAGCAGTCGGACAGGGTTCTCTAATGAAAAACTGTTTTTT	CASSRTGFSNEKLFF
TRBD2	few	TRBV29-1	TRBJ2-3	TGCAGCGTTGAAAGAACCCGACTAGCGGGAGAGGGCACAGATACGCAGTATTTT	CSVERTRLAGEGTDTQYF
TRBD2	.	TRBV12-3/TRBV12-4	TRBJ2-5	TGTGCCAGCAGTTTACGGCGGGGGGGCGGGGAGACCCAGTACTTC	CASSLRRGGGETQYF
TRBD2	.	TRBV7-6	TRBJ2-3	TGTGCCAGCAGCCTGCTAGCGGGAGCAGCAGATACGCAGTATTTT	CASSLLAGAADTQYF
TRBD1	.	TRBV12-3/TRBV12-4	TRBJ1-5	TGTGCCAGCAGTTCTACAGGGGGCCCGAGTTCGGAAGGGGGTCAGCCCCAGCATTTT	CASSSTGGPSSEGGQPQHF
.	.	TRBV19	TRBJ2-1	TGTGCCAGTAGTATGCGGGCCGAGGGCAGAAGGAATGAGCAGTTCTTC	CASSMRAEGRRNEQFF
TRBD1	.	TRBV7-9	TRBJ2-2	TGTGCCAGCAGCTGGACAGGCCTGAACACCGGGGAGCTGTTTTTT	CASSWTGLNTGELFF
TRBD1	few	TRBV7-9	TRBJ2-1	TGTGCCAGCAGCTTAGTCCAGGGGGCACTCAATGAGCAGTTCTTC	CASSLVQGALNEQFF
.	.	TRBV2	TRBJ2-5	TGTGCCAGCAGTGACCGAGTTGACTACCGTCAGAGAGAGACCCAGTACTTC	CASSDRVDYRQRETQYF
.	.	TRBV12-3/TRBV12-4	TRBJ2-2	TGTGCCAGCAGTCTAACAGGGCCCACCGGGGAGCTGTTTTTT	CASSLTGPTGELFF
TRBD2	.	TRBV12-3/TRBV12-4	TRBJ2-5	TGTGCCAGCAGTCCTCCGGGAGGGCCAGGGACCCAGTACTTC	CASSPPGGPGTQYF
.	.	TRBV20-1	TRBJ1-5	TGCAGTGCTAGACCCCCAGGGTTCAAGAATCAGCCCCAGCATTTT	CSARPPGFKNQPQHF
.	.	TRBV15	TRBJ2-5	TGTGCCACCAGCAGAGAGATAGGGACCCAGTACTTC	CATSREIGTQYF
.	.	TRBV5-1	TRBJ2-1	TGCGCCAGCAGTTTTTCTATGACGCCCTTTCTCTCCTACAATGAGCAGTTCTTC	CASSFSMTPFLSYNEQFF
TRBD2	.	TRBV3-1	TRBJ2-1	TGTGCCTGCAGCCCCTCCCCCCTAGCGGGAGGCCTTTGGGACAATGAGCAGTTCTTC	CACSPSPLAGGLWDNEQFF
TRBD2	.	TRBV20-1	TRBJ2-1	TGCAGTGCTACGACTAGCGGGAGAAAACATGAGCAGTTCTTC	CSATTSGRKHEQFF
.	.	TRBV6-2/TRBV6-3	TRBJ1-5	TGTGCCAGCAGTTACGCTGGGTCTCAGCCCCAGCATTTT	CASSYAGSQPQHF
.	.	TRBV29-1	TRBJ2-3	TGCAGCGTTGAAGGCAGCATGTTTACCCCAGATACGCAGTATTTT	CSVEGSMFTPDTQYF
.	.	TRBV7-9	TRBJ2-1	TGTGCCAGCCAGACGGGAGCTCTTTACAATGAGCAGTTCTTC	CASQTGALYNEQFF
TRBD2	few	TRBV7-8	TRBJ2-5	TGTGCCAGCAGCTTAGACTCGGGGACTAGAGGGCAAGAGACCCAGTACTTC	CASSLDSGTRGQETQYF
.	few	TRBV28	TRBJ2-4	TGTGCCAGCAGTCCCGATATCGTGGCAGGAGCCAAAAACATTCAGTACTTC	CASSPDIVAGAKNIQYF
TRBD1	.	TRBV12-3/TRBV12-4	TRBJ1-4	TGTGCCAGCACCCCGGGACAGCTTAATGAAAAACTGTTTTTT	CASTPGQLNEKLFF
.	few	TRBV28	TRBJ2-7	TGTGCCAGCAGTCCAAGCCAGCCAGCCCCCTACGAGCAGTACTTC	CASSPSQPAPYEQYF